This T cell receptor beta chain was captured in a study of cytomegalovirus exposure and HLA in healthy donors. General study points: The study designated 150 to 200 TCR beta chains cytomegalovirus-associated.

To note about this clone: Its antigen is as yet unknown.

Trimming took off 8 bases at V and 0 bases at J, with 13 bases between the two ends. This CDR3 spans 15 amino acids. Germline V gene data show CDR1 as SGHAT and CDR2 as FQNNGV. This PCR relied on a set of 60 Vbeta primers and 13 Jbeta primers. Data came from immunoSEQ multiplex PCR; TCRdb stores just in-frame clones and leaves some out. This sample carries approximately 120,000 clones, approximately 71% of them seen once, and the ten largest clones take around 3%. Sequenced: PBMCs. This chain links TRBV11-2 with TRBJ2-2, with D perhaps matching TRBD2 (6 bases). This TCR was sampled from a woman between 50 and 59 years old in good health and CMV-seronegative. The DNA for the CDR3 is TGTGCCAGCCGGAAGGGCGGGACGAACACCGGGGAGCTGTTTTTT. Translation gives CASRKGGTNTGELFF.